Given below is one T cell receptor beta chain in context. This record belongs to a study of shared clonotypes between healthy human individuals. Several immunoSEQ 96-well plates shared each subset's DNA, each plate a replicate. Template for every sorted-subset replicate PCR totaled 200 to 250 ng DNA, tens of thousands of T cell genomes. Sequencing used immunoSEQ multiplex PCR; TCRdb keeps in-frame clones, though not all of them. Here the sample spans some 1.5 million clones, roughly 95% being singletons. Material for sequencing was naive CD4+ T cells sorted from blood. Specified subset: CD45RA+ positively selected. This TCR was recovered from a man aged 30 to 39 in good health.

The chain's CDR3 is CASSRPSDEQFF. CDR3 DNA sequence: TGTGCCAGCTCACGACCCAGCGATGAGCAGTTCTTC. J is TRBJ2-1 and V is TRBV18; no clear D. The CDR3 is 12 residues long. Trimming pared 4 bases from V and 8 bases from J, leaving 9 bases between. The germline CDR1 and CDR2 sequences are KGHSH and LQKENI.